This TCR beta chain came from a study of human T cells and chemical hapten exposure (dated by TCRdb to 2020 to 2023). Turning to the overall study: For sensitization, 2% DPC in acetone was applied to an approximately 2 cm by approximately 2 cm area of upper inner arm skin. Throughout the roughly 25-week study period, patients were also given weekly therapeutic DPC doses on the scalp. Patch testing was performed on the upper back with Finn chambers containing 0.01% DPC, and the patch tests were scored after 6 days according to International Contact Dermatitis Research Group standards. The mostly female patient cohort included alopecia areata with under or over 50% scalp involvement, alopecia totalis and alopecia universalis. Libraries were pooled for sequencing, and variation in per-sample TCR yields was attributed mainly to small differences in library volumes within the pool. In alopecia patients, the study followed how the peripheral blood TCR repertoire changed in vivo over primary and secondary sensitization to diphenylcyclopropenone (DPC), a hapten. Blood was sampled from patients pre-sensitization (week 0) and at 2, 6 and about 24 weeks after DPC sensitization. Some 29 alopecia patients provided blood for TCR sequencing at one to four time points (pre-sensitization, 2, 6 and 24 weeks).

Library generation was performed with RACE. The run used a NextSeq 500. During library preparation, unique molecular identifiers were attached to individual cDNA molecules so that TCRs could be counted in a quantitative, reproducible way. Both TCR alpha and TCR beta chains were sequenced from each blood RNA sample. In the original analysis: A median of about 89,000 TCRs per sample was observed, with a range of 23,224 to 690,600. V, J and CDR3 annotation of the TCR reads was carried out using the Decombinator software suite. To make PS versus PT1 abundance plots, every sample was subsampled to the same number of TCRs (28,000). TCRs were defined as expanded if absent before sensitization and observed at least eight times at the 2-week time point. TCRdb redid the processing of the public reads, applying fastp at Q25 and MiXCR, and retained in-frame beta chains. CDR3 protein duplicates are merged, each entry listing the most common genes and DNA. In this record, the V and J calls reflect TCRdb's handling and not the investigators' own analysis. In all, the sample holds just under 65,000 distinct CDR3 sequences, and roughly 11% of those were seen once. The top ten clones comprise about 2.5% of the sample.

Trimming costs V 5 bases and J 6 bases, and their ends lie 15 bases apart. CDR1 and CDR2, looked up from the germline V gene, are SQVTM and ANQGSEA. The CDR3 spans 13 residues, from the cysteine through the phenylalanine. Here the CDR3 DNA is all that survives: 39 bases in frame from base 1. Points the paper makes about the study in general: No change with DPC sensitization was found in the number of TCRs above 1 in 1000 frequency, and no evidence of global repertoire structure alterations was found. Because every patient had alopecia, a presumed autoimmune disease, the patients' immune response might differ from that of healthy individuals. A positive correlation was found between the number of PT1 expanded TCRs and patch test score, with significance reached at thresholds 8, 16 and 32 but not 4. Significantly more large CDR3 similarity clusters were formed by expanded TCRs than by pre-sensitization or healthy control sets, consistent with antigen-driven responses. Repeated subsampling changed both the strength of the expansion versus patch-test correlation and the threshold at which that correlation became significant.

The time point label corresponds to: patch test 3, about 24 weeks after DPC sensitization. In light of the paper, this sample's treatment or condition label describes: therapeutic diphenylcyclopropenone sensitization with weekly scalp DPC. At each patch-test visit, blood was drawn before the patch test was applied. Patients were considered eligible if aged 18 to 70, diagnosed with alopecia and deemed suitable for DPC therapy, and patients were excluded if pregnant. Total RNA was isolated from unfractionated whole blood collected in Tempus Blood RNA tubes. This clonotype appeared a few times. What antigen it recognizes has not been identified. Per-base quality was not reported, and no clone a single base away is much larger than it.

The sequences come from whole blood, collected in connection with sensitization to the hapten diphenylcyclopropenone (DPC). In this chain, TRBV29-1 is recombined with TRBJ2-3; the D segment cannot be called with confidence. The TCR originated in a woman in her 30s with alopecia areata. Some clones in this sample may be carry-over from other donors' samples. The CDR3 has the sequence CSVSRGRKDTQYF. In nucleotide form, the sequence is TGCAGCGTTTCGAGAGGTCGAAAGGATACGCAGTATTTT.